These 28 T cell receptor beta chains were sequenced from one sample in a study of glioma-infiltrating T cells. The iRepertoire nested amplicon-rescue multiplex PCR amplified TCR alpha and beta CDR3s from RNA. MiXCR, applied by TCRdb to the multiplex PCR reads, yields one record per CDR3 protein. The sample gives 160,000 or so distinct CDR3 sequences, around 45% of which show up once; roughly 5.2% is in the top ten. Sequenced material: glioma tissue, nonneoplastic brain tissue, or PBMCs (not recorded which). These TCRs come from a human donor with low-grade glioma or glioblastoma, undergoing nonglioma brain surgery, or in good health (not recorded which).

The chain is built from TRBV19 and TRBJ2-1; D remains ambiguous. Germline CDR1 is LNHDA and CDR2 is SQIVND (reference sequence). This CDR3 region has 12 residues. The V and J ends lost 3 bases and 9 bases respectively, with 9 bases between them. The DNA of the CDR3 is TGTGCCAGTAGTATTTTCTCCGGTGAGCAGTTCTTC. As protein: CASSIFSGEQFF.

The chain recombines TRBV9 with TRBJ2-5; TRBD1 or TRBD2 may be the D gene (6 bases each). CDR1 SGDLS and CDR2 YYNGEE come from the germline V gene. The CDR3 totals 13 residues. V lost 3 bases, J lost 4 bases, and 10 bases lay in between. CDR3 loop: CASSAKGGETQYF. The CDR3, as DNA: TGTGCCAGCAGCGCTAAGGGGGGAGAGACCCAGTACTTC.

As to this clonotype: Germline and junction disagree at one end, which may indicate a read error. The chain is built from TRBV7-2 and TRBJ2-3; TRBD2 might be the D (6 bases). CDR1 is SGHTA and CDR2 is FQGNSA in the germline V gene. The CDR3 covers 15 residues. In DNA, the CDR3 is TGTGCCAGCAGTCTTTTAGGAACTAGCACAGATAAGCAGTATTTT. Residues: CASSLLGTSTDKQYF.

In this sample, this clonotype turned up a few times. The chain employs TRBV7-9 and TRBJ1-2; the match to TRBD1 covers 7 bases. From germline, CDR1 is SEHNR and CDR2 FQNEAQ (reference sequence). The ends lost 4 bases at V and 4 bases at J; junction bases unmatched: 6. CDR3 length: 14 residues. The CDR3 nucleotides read TGTGCCAGCAGCTACAATCAGGGGGGCTATGGCTACACCTTC. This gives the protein CASSYNQGGYGYTF.

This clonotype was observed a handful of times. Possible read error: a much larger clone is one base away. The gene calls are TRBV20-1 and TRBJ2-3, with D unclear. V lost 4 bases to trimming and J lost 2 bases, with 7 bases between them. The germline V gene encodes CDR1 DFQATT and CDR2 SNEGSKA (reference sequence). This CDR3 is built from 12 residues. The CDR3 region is CSAMIITDTQYF. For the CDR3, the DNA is TGCAGTGCTATGATTATCACAGATACGCAGTATTTT.

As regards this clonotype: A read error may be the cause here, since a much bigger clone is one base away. CDR3 residues: CARSPTSGRGNEQFF. The CDR3 DNA reads TGTGCCAGATCACCGACTAGCGGGAGGGGCAATGAGCAGTTCTTC. The rearrangement links TRBV7-2 to TRBJ2-1; TRBD2 aligns across 14 bases. This CDR3 region has 15 residues. CDR1 is SGHTA and CDR2 is FQGNSA in the germline V gene. Unmatched junction bases numbered 7, after V lost 9 bases and J lost 6 bases.

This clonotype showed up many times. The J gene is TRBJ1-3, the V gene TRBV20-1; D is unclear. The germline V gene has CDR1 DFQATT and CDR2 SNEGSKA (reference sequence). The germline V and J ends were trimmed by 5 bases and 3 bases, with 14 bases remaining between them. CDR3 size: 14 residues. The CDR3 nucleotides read TGCAGTGCTCTCGCAGGCCAGAGTGGAAACACCATATATTTT. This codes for CSALAGQSGNTIYF.

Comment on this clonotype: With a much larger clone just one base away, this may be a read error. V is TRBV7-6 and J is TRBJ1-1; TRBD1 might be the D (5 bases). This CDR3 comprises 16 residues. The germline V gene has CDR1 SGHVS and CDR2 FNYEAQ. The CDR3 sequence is CASSLGVGGMDTEALF. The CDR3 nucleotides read TGTGCCAGCAGCTTAGGGGTGGGGGGAATGGACACTGAAGCTTTATTT.

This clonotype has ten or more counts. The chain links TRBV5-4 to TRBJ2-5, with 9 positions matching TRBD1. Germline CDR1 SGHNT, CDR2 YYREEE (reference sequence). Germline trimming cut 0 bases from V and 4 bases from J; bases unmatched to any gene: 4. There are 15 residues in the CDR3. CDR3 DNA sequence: TGTGCCAGCAGCTTGGACGGGACAGGGCTAGAGACCCAGTACTTC. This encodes CASSLDGTGLETQYF.

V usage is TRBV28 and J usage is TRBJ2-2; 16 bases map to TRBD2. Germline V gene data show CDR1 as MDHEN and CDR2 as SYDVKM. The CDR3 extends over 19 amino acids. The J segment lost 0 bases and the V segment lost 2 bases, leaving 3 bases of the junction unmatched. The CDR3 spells CASSLGGLAGGPNTGELFF. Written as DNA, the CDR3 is TGTGCCAGCAGTTTAGGGGGACTAGCGGGAGGGCCGAACACCGGGGAGCTGTTTTTT.

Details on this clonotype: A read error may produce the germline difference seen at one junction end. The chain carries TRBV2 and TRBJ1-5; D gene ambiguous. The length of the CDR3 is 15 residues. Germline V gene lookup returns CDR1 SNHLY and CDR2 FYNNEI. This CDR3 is CASSDNTQSNKPQHF. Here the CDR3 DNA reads TGTGCCAGCAGTGATAACACTCAAAGCAATAAGCCACAGCATTTT.

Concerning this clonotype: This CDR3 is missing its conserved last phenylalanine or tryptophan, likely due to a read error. DNA of the CDR3: TGTGCCAGAAGTTTCCTCCTACCCGACAGGGTCGAGCAGTTCTCC. This sequence encodes CARSFLLPDRVEQFS. The chain employs TRBV28 and TRBJ2-1; TRBD1 matches 7 bases. Per germline, CDR1 MDHEN and CDR2 SYDVKM. CDR3 length equals 15 residues.

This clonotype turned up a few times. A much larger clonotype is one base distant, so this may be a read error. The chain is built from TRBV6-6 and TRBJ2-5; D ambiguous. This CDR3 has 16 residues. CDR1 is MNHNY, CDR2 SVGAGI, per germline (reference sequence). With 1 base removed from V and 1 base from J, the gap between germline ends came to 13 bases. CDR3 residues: CASSYFSDQAQETQYF. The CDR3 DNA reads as TGTGCCAGCAGTTACTTCTCAGATCAAGCCCAAGAGACCCAGTACTTC.

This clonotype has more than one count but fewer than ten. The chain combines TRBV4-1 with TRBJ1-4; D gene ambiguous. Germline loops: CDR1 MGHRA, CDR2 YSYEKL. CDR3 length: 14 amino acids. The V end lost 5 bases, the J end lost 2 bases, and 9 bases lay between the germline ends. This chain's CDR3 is CASSTHTTNEKLFF. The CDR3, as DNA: TGCGCCAGCAGCACCCATACTACTAATGAAAAACTGTTTTTT.

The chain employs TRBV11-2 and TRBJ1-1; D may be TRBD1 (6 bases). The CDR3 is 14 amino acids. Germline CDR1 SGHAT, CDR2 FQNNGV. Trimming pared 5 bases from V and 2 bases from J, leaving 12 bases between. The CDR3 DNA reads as TGTGCCAGCAGCCACGGACAGATAAACACTGAAGCTTTCTTT. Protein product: CASSHGQINTEAFF.

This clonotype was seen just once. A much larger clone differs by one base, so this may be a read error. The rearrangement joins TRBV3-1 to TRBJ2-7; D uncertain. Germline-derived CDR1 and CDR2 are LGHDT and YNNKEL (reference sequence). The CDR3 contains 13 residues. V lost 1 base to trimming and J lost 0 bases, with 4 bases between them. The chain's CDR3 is CASSQGPSYEQYF. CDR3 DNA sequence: TGTGCCAGCAGCCAAGGCCCCTCCTACGAGCAGTACTTC.

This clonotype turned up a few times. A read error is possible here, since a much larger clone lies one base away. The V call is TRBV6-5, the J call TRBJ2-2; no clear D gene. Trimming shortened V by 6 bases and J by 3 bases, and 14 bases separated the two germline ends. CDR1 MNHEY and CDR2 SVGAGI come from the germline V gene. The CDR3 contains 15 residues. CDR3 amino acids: CASREPLKHTGELFF. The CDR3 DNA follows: TGTGCCAGCAGGGAGCCCCTGAAGCACACCGGGGAGCTGTTTTTT.

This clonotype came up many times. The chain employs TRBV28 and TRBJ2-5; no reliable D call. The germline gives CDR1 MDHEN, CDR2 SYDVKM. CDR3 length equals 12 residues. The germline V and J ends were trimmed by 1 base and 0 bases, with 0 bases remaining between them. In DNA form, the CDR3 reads TGTGCCAGCAGTTTATACCAAGAGACCCAGTACTTC. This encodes CASSLYQETQYF. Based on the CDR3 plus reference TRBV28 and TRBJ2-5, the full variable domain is DVKVTQSSRYLVKRTGEKVFLECVQDMDHENMFWYRQDPGLGLRLIYFSYDVKMKEKGDIPEGYSVSREKKERFSLILESASTNQTSMYLCASSLYQETQYFGPGTRLLVL.

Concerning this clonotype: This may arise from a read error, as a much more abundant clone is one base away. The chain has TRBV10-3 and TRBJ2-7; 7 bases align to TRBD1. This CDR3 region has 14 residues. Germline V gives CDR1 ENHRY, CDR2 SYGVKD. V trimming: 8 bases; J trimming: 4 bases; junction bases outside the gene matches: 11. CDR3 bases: TGTGCCATCCGTTCCGGGACAGTGTTATACGAGCAGTACTTC. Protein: CAIRSGTVLYEQYF.

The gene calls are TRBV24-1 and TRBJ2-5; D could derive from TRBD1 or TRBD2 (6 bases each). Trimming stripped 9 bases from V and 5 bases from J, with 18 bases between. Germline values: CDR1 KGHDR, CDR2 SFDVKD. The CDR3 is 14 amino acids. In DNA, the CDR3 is TGTGCCACCGCGCCGCCGGGGGCGCACGAGACCCAGTACTTC. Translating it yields CATAPPGAHETQYF.

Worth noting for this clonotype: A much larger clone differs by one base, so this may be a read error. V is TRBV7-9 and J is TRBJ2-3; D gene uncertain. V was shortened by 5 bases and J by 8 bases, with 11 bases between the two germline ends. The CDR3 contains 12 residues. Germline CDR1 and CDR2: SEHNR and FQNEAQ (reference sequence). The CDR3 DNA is TGTGCCAGCAGCCTAAGTGATTTTACGCAGTATTTT. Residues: CASSLSDFTQYF.

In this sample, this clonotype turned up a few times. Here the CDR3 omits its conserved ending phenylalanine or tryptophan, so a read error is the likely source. The CDR3 reads CASSLKANTEAFS. As DNA, the CDR3 is TGTGCCAGCAGCTTAAAGGCGAACACTGAAGCTTTCTCT. This chain joins TRBV7-2 and TRBJ1-1; no reliable D call. Trimming left V 2 bases short and J 1 base short, with 5 bases between. Germline V gives CDR1 SGHTA, CDR2 FQGNSA. This CDR3 region has 13 residues.

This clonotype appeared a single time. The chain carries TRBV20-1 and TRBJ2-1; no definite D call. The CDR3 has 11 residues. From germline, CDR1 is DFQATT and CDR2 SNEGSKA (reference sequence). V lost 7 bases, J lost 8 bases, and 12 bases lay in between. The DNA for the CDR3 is TGCAGTGTAAGTAAATACGATGAGCAGTTCTTC. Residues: CSVSKYDEQFF.

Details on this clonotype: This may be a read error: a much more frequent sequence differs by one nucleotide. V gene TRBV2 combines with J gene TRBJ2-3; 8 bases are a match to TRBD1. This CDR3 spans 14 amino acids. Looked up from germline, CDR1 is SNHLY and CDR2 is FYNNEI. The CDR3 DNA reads TGTGCCGGCAGTGGGACAGGAGTCACAGATACGCAGTATTTT. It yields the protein CAGSGTGVTDTQYF.

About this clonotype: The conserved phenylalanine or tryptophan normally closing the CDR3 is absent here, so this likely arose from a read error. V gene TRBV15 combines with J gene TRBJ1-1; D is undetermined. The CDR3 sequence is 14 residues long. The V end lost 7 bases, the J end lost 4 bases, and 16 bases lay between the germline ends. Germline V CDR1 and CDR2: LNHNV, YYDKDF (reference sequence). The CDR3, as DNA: TGTGCCACCACCGGAGGAGCCGGTTTCACTGAAGCTTTCCTT. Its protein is CATTGGAGFTEAFL.

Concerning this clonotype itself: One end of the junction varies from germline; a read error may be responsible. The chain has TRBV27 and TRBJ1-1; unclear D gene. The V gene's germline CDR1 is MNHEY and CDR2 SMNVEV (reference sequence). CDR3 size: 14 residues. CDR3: CATSEAGNKVGTFF. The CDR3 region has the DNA TGTGCCACCAGTGAGGCAGGAAACAAGGTTGGGACTTTCTTT.

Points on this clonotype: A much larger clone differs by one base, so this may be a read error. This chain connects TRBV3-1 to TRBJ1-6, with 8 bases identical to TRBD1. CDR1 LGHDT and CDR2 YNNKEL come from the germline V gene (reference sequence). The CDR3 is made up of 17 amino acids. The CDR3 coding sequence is TGTGCCAGCAGCCAAGGGCTGATTGGCAGGGGGCATTCACACCTCCACTTT. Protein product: CASSQGLIGRGHSHLHF.

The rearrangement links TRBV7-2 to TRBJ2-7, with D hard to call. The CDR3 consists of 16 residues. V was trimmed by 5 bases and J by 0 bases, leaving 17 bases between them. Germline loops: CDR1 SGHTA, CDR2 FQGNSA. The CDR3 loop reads CASSPRVQQSSYEQYF. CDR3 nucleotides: TGTGCCAGCAGCCCTAGGGTTCAGCAGAGCTCCTACGAGCAGTACTTC. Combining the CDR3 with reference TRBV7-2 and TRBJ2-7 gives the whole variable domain GAGVSQSPSNKVTEKGKDVELRCDPISGHTALYWYRQSLGQGLEFLIYFQGNSAPDKSGLPSDRFSAERTGGSVSTLTIQRTQQEDSAVYLCASSPRVQQSSYEQYFGPGTRLTVT.